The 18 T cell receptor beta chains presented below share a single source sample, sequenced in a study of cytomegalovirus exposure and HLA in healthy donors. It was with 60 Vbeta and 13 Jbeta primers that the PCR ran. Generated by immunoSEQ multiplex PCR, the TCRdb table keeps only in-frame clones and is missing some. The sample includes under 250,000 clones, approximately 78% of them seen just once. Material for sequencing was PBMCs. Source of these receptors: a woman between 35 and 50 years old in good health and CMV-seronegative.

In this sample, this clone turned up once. The CDR3 here is CASGPGQTLNTEAFF. The DNA of the CDR3 is TGTGCTAGTGGTCCGGGACAGACATTGAACACTGAAGCTTTCTTT. The V and J genes are TRBV12-5 and TRBJ1-1, with 7 nucleotides matching TRBD1. The CDR3 runs 15 residues. The V gene end was trimmed by 5 bases and the J gene end by 0 bases; junction bases not matched to a gene: 6. Germline V gives CDR1 LGHNT, CDR2 FRNRAP.

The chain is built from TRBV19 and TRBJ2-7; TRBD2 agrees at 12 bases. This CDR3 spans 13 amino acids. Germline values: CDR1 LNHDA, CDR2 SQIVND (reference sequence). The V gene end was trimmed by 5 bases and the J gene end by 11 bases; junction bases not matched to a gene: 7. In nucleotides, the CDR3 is TGTGCCAGTAGTGCTGCGACTAGCGGGAGAGAGTACTTC. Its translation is CASSAATSGREYF.

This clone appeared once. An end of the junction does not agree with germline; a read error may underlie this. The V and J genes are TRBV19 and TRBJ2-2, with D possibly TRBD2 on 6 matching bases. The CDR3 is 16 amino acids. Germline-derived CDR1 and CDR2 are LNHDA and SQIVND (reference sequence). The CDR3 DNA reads TGTGCCAGTAGTAGCACCTGGACTACGAACGCCGGGGAGCTGTTTTTT. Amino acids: CASSSTWTTNAGELFF. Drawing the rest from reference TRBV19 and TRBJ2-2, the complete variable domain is DGGITQSPKYLFRKEGQNVTLSCEQNLNHDAMYWYRQDPGQGLRLIYYSQIVNDFQKGDIAEGYSVSREKKESFPLTVTSAQKNPTAFYLCASSSTWTTNAGELFFGEGSRLTVL.

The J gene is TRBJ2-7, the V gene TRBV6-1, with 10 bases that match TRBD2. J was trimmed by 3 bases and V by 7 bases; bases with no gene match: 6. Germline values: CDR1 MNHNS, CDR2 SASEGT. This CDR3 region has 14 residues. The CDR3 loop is CASKHLAGVYEQYF. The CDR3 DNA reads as TGTGCCAGCAAGCATCTAGCGGGAGTCTACGAGCAGTACTTC.

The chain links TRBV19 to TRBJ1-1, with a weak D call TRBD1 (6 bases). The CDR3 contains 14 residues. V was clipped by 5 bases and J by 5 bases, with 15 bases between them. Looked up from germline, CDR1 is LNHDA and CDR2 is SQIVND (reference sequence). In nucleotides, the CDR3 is TGTGCCAGTAGTCCCGGCCCAGGGGAAACTGAAGCTTTCTTT. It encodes CASSPGPGETEAFF.

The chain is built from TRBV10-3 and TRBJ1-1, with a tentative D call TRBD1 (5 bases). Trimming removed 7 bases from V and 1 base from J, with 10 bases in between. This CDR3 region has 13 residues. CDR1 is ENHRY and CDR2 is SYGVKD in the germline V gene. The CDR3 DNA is TGTGCCATCATGGACAACCAGAACACTGAAGCTTTCTTT. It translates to CAIMDNQNTEAFF.

The CDR3 region has the DNA TGTGCCAGTAGCCCGCGTGGGACAGTCTATGGCTACACCTTC. Translating it yields CASSPRGTVYGYTF. The rearrangement joins TRBV19 to TRBJ1-2; the match to TRBD1 covers 7 bases. The J segment lost 4 bases and the V segment lost 6 bases, leaving 8 bases of the junction unmatched. This CDR3 has 14 amino acids. Germline V CDR1 and CDR2: LNHDA, SQIVND (reference sequence).

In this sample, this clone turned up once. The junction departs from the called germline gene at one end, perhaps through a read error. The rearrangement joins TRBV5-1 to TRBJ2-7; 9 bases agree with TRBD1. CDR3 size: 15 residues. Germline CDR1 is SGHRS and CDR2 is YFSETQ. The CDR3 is CASSDKGPGTGSESF. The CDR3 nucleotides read TGCGCCAGCAGCGATAAGGGCCCCGGGACAGGGAGCGAAAGCTTC. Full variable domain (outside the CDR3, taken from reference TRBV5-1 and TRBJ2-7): KAGVTQTPRYLIKTRGQQVTLSCSPISGHRSVSWYQQTPGQGLQFLFEYFSETQRNKGNFPGRFSGRQFSNSRSEMNVSTLELGDSALYLCASSDKGPGTGSESFGPGTRLTVT.

The CDR3, as DNA: TGTGCCAGCATCCAAGGGACAGCAGACTACGAGCAGTACTTC. It translates to CASIQGTADYEQYF. V usage is TRBV7-9 and J usage is TRBJ2-7; the match to TRBD1 covers 7 bases. CDR1 and CDR2 from the germline V gene are SEHNR and FQNEAQ (reference sequence). Trimming at V came to 7 bases and at J to 3 bases, leaving 9 bases not matched to a gene. The CDR3 has 14 residues.

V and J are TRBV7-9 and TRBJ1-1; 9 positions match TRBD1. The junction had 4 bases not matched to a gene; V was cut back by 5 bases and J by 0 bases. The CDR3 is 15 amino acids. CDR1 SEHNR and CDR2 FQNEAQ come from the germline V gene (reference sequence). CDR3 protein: CASSRGQGMNTEAFF. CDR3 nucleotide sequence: TGTGCCAGCAGCAGAGGACAGGGGATGAACACTGAAGCTTTCTTT.

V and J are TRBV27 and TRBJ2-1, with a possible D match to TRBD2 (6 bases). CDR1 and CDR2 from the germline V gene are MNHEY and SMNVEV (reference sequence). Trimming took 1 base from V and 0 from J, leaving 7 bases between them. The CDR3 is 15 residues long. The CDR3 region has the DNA TGTGCCAGCAGTTTATATAGCGGCTCCTACAATGAGCAGTTCTTC. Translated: CASSLYSGSYNEQFF.

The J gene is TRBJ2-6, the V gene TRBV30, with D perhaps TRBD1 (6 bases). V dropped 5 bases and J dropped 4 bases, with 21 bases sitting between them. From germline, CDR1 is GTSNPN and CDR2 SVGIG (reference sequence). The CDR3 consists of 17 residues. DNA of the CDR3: TGTGCCTGGCTCGACACCACAGGGACACGAGGGGCCAACGTCCTGACTTTC. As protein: CAWLDTTGTRGANVLTF.

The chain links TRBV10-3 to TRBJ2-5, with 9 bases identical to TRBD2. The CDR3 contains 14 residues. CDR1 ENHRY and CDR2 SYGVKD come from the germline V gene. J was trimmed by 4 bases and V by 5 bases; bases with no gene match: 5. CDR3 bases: TGTGCCATCAGTTCAGCTAGCGGGGCAGAGACCCAGTACTTC. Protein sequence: CAISSASGAETQYF.

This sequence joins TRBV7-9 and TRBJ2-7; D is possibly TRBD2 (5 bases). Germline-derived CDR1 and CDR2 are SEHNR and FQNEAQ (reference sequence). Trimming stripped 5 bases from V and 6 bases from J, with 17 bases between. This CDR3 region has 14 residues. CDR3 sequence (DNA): TGTGCCAGCAGCCCCTCAGGTGTGCGGGCCGAGCAGTACTTC. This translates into CASSPSGVRAEQYF.

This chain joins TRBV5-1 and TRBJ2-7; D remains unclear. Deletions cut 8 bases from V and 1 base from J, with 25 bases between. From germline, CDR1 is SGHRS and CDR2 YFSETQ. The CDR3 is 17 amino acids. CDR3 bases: TGCGCCAGGAGAACCCCCACCCCCCAGCGCCAGTCCTACGAGCAGTACTTC. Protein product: CARRTPTPQRQSYEQYF.

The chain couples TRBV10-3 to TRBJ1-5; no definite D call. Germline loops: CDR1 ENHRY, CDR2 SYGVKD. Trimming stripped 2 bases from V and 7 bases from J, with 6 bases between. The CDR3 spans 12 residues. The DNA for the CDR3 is TGTGCCATCAGTGAGGGGCGCCAGCCCCAGCATTTT. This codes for CAISEGRQPQHF.

In DNA, the CDR3 is TGTGCCCTCCGGTCGCGGGACCCAGATGAAAAACTGTTTTTT. It yields the protein CALRSRDPDEKLFF. J is TRBJ1-4 and V is TRBV28; maybe TRBD1 (5 bases). Germline CDR1 MDHEN, CDR2 SYDVKM. The CDR3 has 14 amino acids. V lost 11 bases to trimming and J lost 6 bases, with 19 bases between them.

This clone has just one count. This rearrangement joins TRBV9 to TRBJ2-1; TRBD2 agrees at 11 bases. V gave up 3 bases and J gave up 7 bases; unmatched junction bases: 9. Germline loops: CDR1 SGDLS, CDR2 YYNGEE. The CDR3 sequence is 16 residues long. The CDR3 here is CASSGIAGGPVNEQFF. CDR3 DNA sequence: TGTGCCAGCAGCGGTATAGCGGGAGGGCCGGTGAATGAGCAGTTCTTC.